The present T cell receptor beta chain was sequenced within a study of PD-1 blockade in classical Hodgkin lymphoma. Study-wide background: Treatment was intravenous nivolumab, 3 mg/kg every 2 weeks, until progression.

This clone was counted between two and nine times. The target antigen is unknown. Brentuximab vedotin exposure varied among the patients, all of whom had relapsed after autologous stem cell transplantation. Germline lookup yields CDR1 LNHNV and CDR2 YYDKDF (reference sequence). This CDR3 is 15 amino acids long. The junction had 8 bases not matched to a gene; V was cut back by 5 bases and J by 3 bases. Overall study findings and caveats: Relative to healthy donors, newly diagnosed patients reportedly had lower baseline TCR diversity, which was reported as lower still in relapsed/refractory patients. Patients with a complete response exhibited baseline diversity comparable to newly diagnosed patients.

Assay: immunoSEQ multiplex PCR; the TCRdb copy retains only in-frame clones and omits some. The sample consists of some 46,000 clones, 60% to 85% of them appearing once. The source was peripheral blood mononuclear cells (PBMCs), collected before the second cycle of nivolumab. The gene calls are TRBV15 and TRBJ1-1; 8 bases match TRBD1. The receptor was derived from a human donor with classical Hodgkin lymphoma. The DNA for the CDR3 is TGTGCCACCAGCCCCCGGACAGGGTATGACACTGAAGCTTTCTTT. Protein product: CATSPRTGYDTEAFF.